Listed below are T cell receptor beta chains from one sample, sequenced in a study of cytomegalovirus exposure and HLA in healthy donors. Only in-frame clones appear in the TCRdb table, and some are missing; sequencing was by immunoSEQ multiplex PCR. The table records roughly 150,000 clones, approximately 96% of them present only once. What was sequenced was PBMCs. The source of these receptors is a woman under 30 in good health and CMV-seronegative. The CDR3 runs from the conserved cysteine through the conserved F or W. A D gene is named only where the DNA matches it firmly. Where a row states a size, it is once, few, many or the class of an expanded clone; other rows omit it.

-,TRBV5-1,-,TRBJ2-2,CASSFRDTNTGELFF,TGCGCCAGCAGCTTCCGGGATACGAACACCGGGGAGCTGTTTTTT
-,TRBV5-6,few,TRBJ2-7,CASSSIGESYEQYF,TGTGCCAGCAGCTCGATAGGGGAATCCTACGAGCAGTACTTC
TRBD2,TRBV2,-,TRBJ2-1,CASSQTSGAYNEQFF,TGTGCCAGCAGTCAGACTAGCGGGGCCTACAATGAGCAGTTCTTC
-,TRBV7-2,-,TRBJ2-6,CASSFRESSGANVLTF,TGTGCCAGCAGCTTCCGGGAGAGCTCTGGGGCCAACGTCCTGACTTTC
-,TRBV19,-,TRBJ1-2,CASSTPGGNYGYTF,TGTGCCAGTAGTACCCCAGGAGGGAACTATGGCTACACCTTC
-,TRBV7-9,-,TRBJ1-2,CASSIPQGEYGYTF,TGTGCCAGCAGCATCCCGCAGGGTGAATATGGCTACACCTTC
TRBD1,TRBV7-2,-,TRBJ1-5,CASSSGTGGVQPQHF,TGTGCCAGCAGCTCCGGGACAGGGGGCGTTCAGCCCCAGCATTTT
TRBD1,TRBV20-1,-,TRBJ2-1,CSADRDNEQFF,TGCAGTGCCGACAGGGACAATGAGCAGTTCTTC
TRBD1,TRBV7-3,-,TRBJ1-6,CASSSDRFSPLHF,TGTGCCAGCAGCTCGGACAGGTTCTCACCCCTCCACTTT
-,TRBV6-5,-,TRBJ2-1,CASTLGGSYNEQFF,TGTGCCAGCACCCTAGGGGGCTCCTACAATGAGCAGTTCTTC
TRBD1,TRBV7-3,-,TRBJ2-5,CASSSTMTGLFVTQYF,TGTGCCAGCAGCTCAACGATGACAGGGCTTTTTGTTACCCAGTACTTC
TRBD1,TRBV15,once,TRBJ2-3,CATSRGQGATDTQYF,TGTGCCACCAGCAGGGGACAGGGGGCCACAGATACGCAGTATTTT
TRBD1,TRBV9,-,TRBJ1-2,CASSASHQGAHGYTF,TGTGCCAGCAGCGCAAGCCATCAGGGGGCGCATGGCTACACCTTC
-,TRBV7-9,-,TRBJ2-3,CASSLVRGVSTDTQYF,TGTGCCAGCAGCTTAGTTCGCGGGGTAAGCACAGATACGCAGTATTTT
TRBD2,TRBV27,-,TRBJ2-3,CASSPLAGGLRF,TGTGCCAGCAGCCCTCTAGCGGGGGGGCTCCGGTTT
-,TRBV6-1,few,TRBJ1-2,CASSETGLRGGYGYTF,TGTGCCAGCAGTGAAACAGGCTTACGGGGAGGCTATGGCTACACCTTC
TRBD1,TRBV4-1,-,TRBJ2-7,CASSPRTGGPLREQYF,TGCGCCAGCAGCCCGAGGACAGGCGGTCCCCTGAGGGAGCAGTACTTC
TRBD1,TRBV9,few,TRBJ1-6,CASSGRQGGSPLHF,TGTGCCAGCAGCGGACGACAGGGGGGTTCACCCCTCCACTTT
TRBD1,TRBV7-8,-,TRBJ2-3,CASSPRQGRGADTQYF,TGTGCCAGCAGCCCTAGACAGGGGAGAGGGGCAGATACGCAGTATTTT
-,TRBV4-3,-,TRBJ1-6,CASSQDTAAYNSPLHF,TGCGCCAGCAGCCAAGATACGGCGGCCTATAATTCACCCCTCCACTTT
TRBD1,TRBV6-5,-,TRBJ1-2,CASSYGTGGNYGYTF,TGTGCCAGCAGTTACGGGACAGGGGGTAACTATGGCTACACCTTC
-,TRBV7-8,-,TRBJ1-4,CASSRSRGNEKLFF,TGTGCCAGCAGCCGAAGCAGGGGTAATGAAAAACTGTTTTTT
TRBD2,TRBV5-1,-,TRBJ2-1,CASSPRLAGGPYNEQFF,TGCGCCAGCAGCCCCCGGCTTGCGGGGGGGCCCTACAATGAGCAGTTCTTC
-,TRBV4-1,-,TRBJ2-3,CASSQVGTDTQYF,TGCGCCAGCAGCCAAGTCGGGACAGATACGCAGTATTTT
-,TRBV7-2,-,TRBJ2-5,CASSLAGETQYF,TGTGCCAGCAGCTTAGCCGGGGAGACCCAGTACTTC
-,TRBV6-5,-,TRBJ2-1,CASSTGASSYNEQFF,TGTGCCAGTAGTACAGGAGCGAGCTCCTACAATGAGCAGTTCTTC